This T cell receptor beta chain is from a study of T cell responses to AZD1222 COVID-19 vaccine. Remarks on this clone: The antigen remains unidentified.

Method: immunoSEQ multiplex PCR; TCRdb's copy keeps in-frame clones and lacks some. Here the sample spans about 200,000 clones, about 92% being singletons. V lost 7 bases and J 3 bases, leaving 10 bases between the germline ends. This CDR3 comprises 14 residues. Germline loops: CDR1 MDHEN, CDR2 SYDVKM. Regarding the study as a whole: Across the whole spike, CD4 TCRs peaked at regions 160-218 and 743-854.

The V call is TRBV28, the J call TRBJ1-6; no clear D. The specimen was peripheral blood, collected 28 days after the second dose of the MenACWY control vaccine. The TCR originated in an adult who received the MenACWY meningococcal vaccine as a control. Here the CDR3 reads CASTPTNYNSPLHF. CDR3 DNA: TGTGCCAGCACTCCCACAAACTATAATTCACCCCTCCACTTT. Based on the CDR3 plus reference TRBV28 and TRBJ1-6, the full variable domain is DVKVTQSSRYLVKRTGEKVFLECVQDMDHENMFWYRQDPGLGLRLIYFSYDVKMKEKGDIPEGYSVSREKKERFSLILESASTNQTSMYLCASTPTNYNSPLHFGNGTRLTVT.